Following are 15 T cell receptor beta chains from one sample sequenced in a study of OX40 agonist ivuxolimab in advanced cancers. Libraries were made using the immunoSEQ multiplex PCR assay. The source is immuneACCESS, and TCRdb retained only in-frame sequences with V and J called. Part of the clones is not carried over; for the studies checked, unresolved V genes explain less than half of this, and the remainder is unexplained. Recorded for this sample are 45,000 or so clones; more than 70% of them occurred a single time. The ten largest clones take up just under 8% of the sample. The sequencing used CD4+ or CD8+ T cells sorted from blood, collected in a trial of the OX40 agonist ivuxolimab. The receptors shown here come from an adult with an advanced solid tumor such as melanoma, head and neck, liver or kidney cancer.

This chain connects TRBV30 to TRBJ2-5, with D uncertain. The CDR3 is 11 residues long. V was pared by 6 bases and J by 4 bases, with 9 bases between. Looked up from germline, CDR1 is GTSNPN and CDR2 is SVGIG (reference sequence). The CDR3 DNA reads as TGTGCCTGCCCCCTCGGAGAGACCCAGTACTTC. Its translation is CACPLGETQYF. The full variable domain, in which reference TRBV30 and TRBJ2-5 provide the parts outside the CDR3, is SQTIHQWPATLVQPVGSPLSLECTVEGTSNPNLYWYRQAAGRGLQLLFYSVGIGQISSEVPQNLSASRPQDRQFILSSKKLLLSDSGFYLCACPLGETQYFGPGTRLLVL.

CDR3 in DNA: TGTGCCAGCAGCTTAGGAACTAGCGGGGGAAACAATGAGCAGTTCTTC. It encodes CASSLGTSGGNNEQFF. The chain carries TRBV11-3 and TRBJ2-1; 11 bases are a match to TRBD2. The germline V gene encodes CDR1 SGHNT and CDR2 YENEEA. V was pared by 1 base and J by 5 bases, with 4 bases of the junction left unmatched. The CDR3 is made up of 16 amino acids. Using reference TRBV11-3 and TRBJ2-1 for the parts outside the CDR3, the full variable domain is EAGVVQSPRYKIIEKKQPVAFWCNPISGHNTLYWYLQNLGQGPELLIRYENEEAVDDSQLPKDRFSAERLKGVDSTLKIQPAELGDSAVYLCASSLGTSGGNNEQFFGPGTRLTVL.

The chain carries TRBV28 and TRBJ2-4, with D possibly TRBD2 on 6 matching bases. The V gene lost 7 bases and the J gene lost 0 bases, with 13 bases spanning the gap. Germline V lookup: CDR1 MDHEN, CDR2 SYDVKM. The CDR3 is 15 residues long. In DNA form, the CDR3 reads TGTGCCAGCACCGTCGGGGGTTTAGCCAAAAACATTCAGTACTTC. Residues: CASTVGGLAKNIQYF.

The gene calls are TRBV6-1 and TRBJ1-5, with D unresolved. Trimming stripped 4 bases from V and 1 base from J, with 11 bases between. The CDR3 has 15 residues. Germline assignment: CDR1 MNHNS and CDR2 SASEGT. The DNA of the CDR3 is TGTGCCAGCAGTGGAGCGGCGGCCAGCAATCAGCCCCAGCATTTT. Its protein product is CASSGAAASNQPQHF.

The gene calls are TRBV29-1 and TRBJ1-1, with TRBD1 as a possible D gene (5 bases). V gave up 7 bases and J gave up 5 bases, with 14 bases separating them. The CDR3 length is 12 residues. Per germline, CDR1 SQVTM and CDR2 ANQGSEA. The CDR3 DNA reads TGCAGCGGGATGGGGGGATCAACTGAAGCTTTCTTT. It is translated as CSGMGGSTEAFF. The variable domain in full, with the rest retrieved from reference TRBV29-1 and TRBJ1-1, is SAVISQKPSRDICQRGTSLTIQCQVDSQVTMMFWYRQQPGQSLTLIATANQGSEATYESGFVIDKFPISRPNLTFSTLTVSNMSPEDSSIYLCSGMGGSTEAFFGQGTRLTVV.

This rearrangement joins TRBV18 to TRBJ2-3; a possible D gene is TRBD1 (6 bases). Germline CDR1 KGHSH, CDR2 LQKENI. This CDR3 is 17 amino acids long. Deletions cut 3 bases from V and 2 bases from J, with 18 bases between. CDR3 nucleotide sequence: TGTGCCAGCTCACCGTTTGAAGGACAGCTAAACACAGATACGCAGTATTTT. This codes for CASSPFEGQLNTDTQYF.

This chain connects TRBV4-1 to TRBJ2-7; the D gene could be TRBD1 or TRBD2 (5 bases each). Germline CDR1 reads MGHRA; CDR2 reads YSYEKL. Trimming pared 3 bases from V and 3 bases from J, leaving 15 bases between. There are 15 residues in the CDR3. The CDR3 loop reads CASSQAGTANYEQYF. The CDR3 DNA reads as TGCGCCAGCAGCCAGGCCGGGACGGCCAACTACGAGCAGTACTTC.

This chain connects TRBV9 to TRBJ2-7, with no clear D. The CDR3 covers 15 residues. Germline lookup yields CDR1 SGDLS and CDR2 YYNGEE. V lost 4 bases, J lost 0 bases, and 14 bases lay in between. The DNA of the CDR3 is TGTGCCAGCAGCAAAGGCGCGGAAAGCTCCTACGAGCAGTACTTC. Its protein is CASSKGAESSYEQYF.

The chain has TRBV19 and TRBJ1-5; 8 bases align to TRBD1. This CDR3 is 14 amino acids long. V was clipped by 5 bases and J by 5 bases; unmatched bases: 5. CDR1 is LNHDA and CDR2 is SQIVND in the germline V gene (reference sequence). The CDR3 DNA sequence: TGTGCCAGTAGTGCTCGACAGGGGCATCAGCCCCAGCATTTT. This codes for CASSARQGHQPQHF.

The chain combines TRBV7-9 with TRBJ2-5; 8 nucleotides line up with TRBD2. CDR3 length equals 13 residues. J gave up 6 bases and V 5 bases, and 5 bases lay outside the gene matches. CDR1 is SEHNR and CDR2 is FQNEAQ in the germline V gene (reference sequence). CDR3 DNA: TGTGCCAGCAGCGAGCGGGAGTTCAAGACCCAGTACTTC. Its translation is CASSEREFKTQYF.

The chain employs TRBV6-1 and TRBJ2-5; D gene unclear. Germline V CDR1 and CDR2: MNHNS, SASEGT. CDR3 length: 15 residues. Trimming stripped 4 bases from V and 4 bases from J, with 16 bases between. The CDR3 reads CASSVGLDRPETQYF. The CDR3 nucleotides are TGTGCCAGCAGTGTGGGCCTCGACCGTCCAGAGACCCAGTACTTC.

About this clone itself: This specimen includes other DNA sequences encoding the same CDR3. The chain uses TRBV18 and TRBJ2-1; no clear D gene. Trimming removed 3 bases at V and 0 bases at J, with 12 bases between. The germline CDR1 and CDR2 sequences are KGHSH and LQKENI. This CDR3 comprises 16 residues. CDR3 sequence (DNA): TGTGCCAGCTCACCCACGGGCCGAAGCTCCTACAATGAGCAGTTCTTC. This encodes CASSPTGRSSYNEQFF.

This chain links TRBV2 with TRBJ2-7; D ambiguous. Trimming stripped 2 bases from V and 0 bases from J, with 14 bases between. CDR3 length: 16 residues. Germline assignment: CDR1 SNHLY and CDR2 FYNNEI. The CDR3 region has the DNA TGTGCCAGCAGTGAAAATTTACATGCCAGCTCCTACGAGCAGTACTTC. Translation gives CASSENLHASSYEQYF. The full variable domain, in which reference TRBV2 and TRBJ2-7 provide the parts outside the CDR3, is EPEVTQTPSHQVTQMGQEVILRCVPISNHLYFYWYRQILGQKVEFLVSFYNNEISEKSEIFDDQFSVERPDGSNFTLKIRSTKLEDSAMYFCASSENLHASSYEQYFGPGTRLTVT.

This sequence joins TRBV11-2 and TRBJ2-1; TRBD2 matches 11 bases. Germline values: CDR1 SGHAT, CDR2 FQNNGV. The CDR3 extends over 17 amino acids. With V trimmed by 2 bases and J by 0 bases, 3 bases remained unmatched. The CDR3 DNA reads as TGTGCCAGCAGCTTAATAGCGGGAGGGAGCTCCTACAATGAGCAGTTCTTC. Translation: CASSLIAGGSSYNEQFF.

The chain links TRBV7-9 to TRBJ2-3; D is unclear. The CDR3 sequence is 17 residues long. V was trimmed by 5 bases and J by 0 bases, leaving 18 bases between them. The germline V gene has CDR1 SEHNR and CDR2 FQNEAQ (reference sequence). CDR3 loop: CASSLKGLAASTDTQYF. As DNA, the CDR3 is TGTGCCAGCAGCCTGAAGGGTTTAGCCGCTAGCACAGATACGCAGTATTTT.